Following are 21 T cell receptor beta chains from one sample sequenced in a study of molecular identifiers for immune sequencing clone quantification. One entry per CDR3 protein, called by TCRdb with MiXCR from the PCR reads. This table holds fewer than 350,000 distinct CDR3 sequences, about 23% found once. Specimen: naive CD8+ T cells from blood, with Jurkat cell RNA spiked in. Stated subset: FACS-sorted CD8+CD4-CCR7+CD45RA+ naive T cells. Receptors were obtained from a human donor in good health. Some libraries in this study had Jurkat cell RNA spiked in.

Ten or more counts support this clonotype. V usage is TRBV28 and J usage is TRBJ1-5, with unresolved D. This CDR3 has 14 residues. Trimming stripped 2 bases from V and 4 bases from J, with 9 bases between. Germline V gene sequence: CDR1 MDHEN, CDR2 SYDVKM. CDR3 sequence (DNA): TGTGCCAGCAGTTTAGGGCAGAATAATCAGCCCCAGCATTTT. Protein: CASSLGQNNQPQHF. Variable domain in full (rest from reference TRBV28 and TRBJ1-5): DVKVTQSSRYLVKRTGEKVFLECVQDMDHENMFWYRQDPGLGLRLIYFSYDVKMKEKGDIPEGYSVSREKKERFSLILESASTNQTSMYLCASSLGQNNQPQHFGDGTRLSIL.

In its sample, this clonotype was seen many times. V usage is TRBV7-9 and J usage is TRBJ2-7; D is ambiguous. Between the trimmed V and J ends, which lost 5 bases and 0 bases, there was a span of 8 bases. Germline V gene lookup returns CDR1 SEHNR and CDR2 FQNEAQ (reference sequence). CDR3 size: 13 residues. CDR3 sequence: CASSPESSYEQYF. CDR3 bases: TGTGCCAGCAGCCCGGAAAGCTCCTACGAGCAGTACTTC.

The chain employs TRBV29-1 and TRBJ1-3; TRBD1 aligns across 8 bases. In germline, CDR1 is SQVTM, CDR2 ANQGSEA. The V gene end was trimmed by 6 bases and the J gene end by 11 bases; junction bases not matched to a gene: 12. This CDR3 has 13 amino acids. CDR3 nucleotide sequence: TGCAGCGTGATGACAGGGGTCGGCACCCCCATATATTTT. Its protein is CSVMTGVGTPIYF.

In DNA, the CDR3 is TGTGCCAGCAGTTTTGCGGGTCCCCAAGAGACCCAGTACTTC. This sequence encodes CASSFAGPQETQYF. This chain uses TRBV12-3 or TRBV12-4 with TRBJ2-5, with a possible D match to TRBD2 (5 bases). V lost 3 bases and J 1 base, leaving 9 bases between the germline ends. CDR3 size: 14 residues.

V gene TRBV28 combines with J gene TRBJ1-4; the match to TRBD1 covers 8 bases. Per germline, CDR1 MDHEN and CDR2 SYDVKM. With 3 bases clipped from V and 4 bases from J, the junction kept 10 bases outside the gene matches. The CDR3 has 17 residues. The CDR3 DNA reads TGTGCCAGCAGTTTTCGTTTTCAGGGGGCGGATAATGAAAAACTGTTTTTT. Protein product: CASSFRFQGADNEKLFF.

This clonotype was observed at least ten times. This chain joins TRBV6-2 or TRBV6-3 and TRBJ2-1; no clear D gene. In germline, CDR1 is MNHEY, CDR2 SVGEGT. The CDR3 consists of 14 residues. V was cut by 7 bases and J by 0 bases, with 10 bases left in between. CDR3 nucleotide sequence: TGTGCCAGCACTCCCGGGCTCTCCTACAATGAGCAGTTCTTC. It codes for CASTPGLSYNEQFF.

To note about this clonotype: Since a much larger clone is just one base distant, this may be a read error. This chain uses TRBV14 with TRBJ1-3; no clear D. The CDR3 is 14 residues long. The germline V gene encodes CDR1 SGHDN and CDR2 FVKESK. The CDR3 reads CASGQAPPGNTIYF. CDR3 bases: TGTGCCAGCGGCCAAGCCCCACCAGGAAACACCATATATTTT.

This clonotype was observed a few times. The chain couples TRBV6-1 to TRBJ2-7, with D perhaps being TRBD1 or TRBD2 (5 bases each). This CDR3 is built from 13 residues. V lost 2 bases and J lost 4, with 9 bases in between. Germline-derived CDR1 and CDR2 are MNHNS and SASEGT. The CDR3 DNA is TGTGCCAGCAGTGAATTCGGGGCGTACGAGCAGTACTTC. Protein sequence: CASSEFGAYEQYF.

As for this clonotype: Given a much more abundant clone one base away, this may be a read error. This chain connects TRBV28 to TRBJ1-1; 9 positions match TRBD1. CDR3 length equals 14 residues. J was trimmed by 0 bases and V by 8 bases; bases with no gene match: 4. The germline gives CDR1 MDHEN, CDR2 SYDVKM. The CDR3 here is CASSWTGVNTEAFF. DNA for the CDR3: TGTGCCAGCTCCTGGACAGGGGTGAACACTGAAGCTTTCTTT.

The rearrangement uses TRBV12-3 or TRBV12-4 and TRBJ2-1; TRBD2 might be the D (6 bases). Trimming took 5 bases from V and 5 from J, leaving 16 bases between them. The CDR3 consists of 15 residues. CDR3 sequence (DNA): TGTGCCAGCAGTGGTTGGAAGGGACTCGACAATGAGCAGTTCTTC. It codes for CASSGWKGLDNEQFF.

The genes are TRBV6-1 and TRBJ1-1; TRBD1 is a possible D gene (6 bases). This CDR3 contains 16 residues. CDR1 and CDR2 from the germline V gene are MNHNS and SASEGT. V gave up 8 bases and J gave up 0 bases, with 19 bases separating them. The CDR3 protein is CASLQGPLLLNTEAFF. DNA of the CDR3: TGTGCCAGCCTTCAGGGGCCCCTGTTATTGAACACTGAAGCTTTCTTT.

Remarks on this clonotype: It may be a read error: a sequence one base away is much more abundant. The CDR3 region is CASSPRPGAEAFF. CDR3 bases: TGTGCCAGCAGCCCCAGGCCGGGTGCTGAAGCTTTCTTT. V gene TRBV5-3 combines with J gene TRBJ1-1; D remains ambiguous. TRBV5-3 qualifies as an ORF whose function is uncertain. Between the trimmed V and J ends, which lost 8 bases and 6 bases, there was a span of 17 bases. CDR3 length: 13 amino acids.

The J gene is TRBJ2-3, the V gene TRBV14, with D possibly TRBD1 on 5 matching bases. The CDR3 is 15 amino acids. CDR1 is SGHDN, CDR2 FVKESK, per germline. V dropped 1 base and J dropped 2 bases, with 10 bases sitting between them. CDR3 loop: CASSQVSGHTDTQYF. The DNA for the CDR3 is TGTGCCAGCAGCCAAGTTAGTGGACACACAGATACGCAGTATTTT.

This clonotype came up a few times. J is TRBJ2-1 and V is TRBV12-3 or TRBV12-4, with D perhaps TRBD1 (6 bases). The CDR3 is made up of 15 amino acids. Trimming took off 2 bases at V and 7 bases at J, with 15 bases between the two ends. Here the CDR3 reads CASSLLGTKGNEQFF. CDR3 bases: TGTGCCAGCAGTTTACTAGGGACAAAAGGGAATGAGCAGTTCTTC.

This clonotype was observed many times. The V call is TRBV7-9, the J call TRBJ1-4, with D uncertain. Germline loops: CDR1 SEHNR, CDR2 FQNEAQ (reference sequence). This CDR3 region has 13 residues. The ends were cut back, 2 bases at V and 8 bases at J, with 9 bases in the middle. The CDR3 reads CASSLSSREKLFF. The DNA of the CDR3 is TGTGCCAGCAGCTTATCCTCCAGGGAAAAACTGTTTTTT.

The sample holds many counts of this clonotype. V is TRBV29-1 and J is TRBJ2-1; 13 bases align to TRBD2. The V gene's germline CDR1 is SQVTM and CDR2 ANQGSEA. After removal of 2 bases from V and 10 bases from J, the junction contained 8 bases not matched to a gene. This CDR3 comprises 15 residues. CDR3 DNA sequence: TGCAGCGTTGAACCCACTAGCGGGAGGGCCCGGGAGCAGTTCTTC. Encoded protein: CSVEPTSGRAREQFF.

This clonotype was observed many times. The rearrangement uses TRBV7-2 and TRBJ2-1; D not resolved. The germline CDR1 and CDR2 sequences are SGHTA and FQGNSA. V was cut by 8 bases and J by 3 bases, with 11 bases left in between. This CDR3 has 13 amino acids. The CDR3 is CASLYSNYNEQFF. The CDR3 region has the DNA TGTGCCAGCCTTTACTCAAACTACAATGAGCAGTTCTTC.

There are many counts of this clonotype. The chain joins TRBV14 to TRBJ2-2; D call uncertain. The CDR3 contains 16 residues. Germline loops: CDR1 SGHDN, CDR2 FVKESK. Trimming shortened V by 1 base and J by 5 bases, and 14 bases separated the two germline ends. CDR3 nucleotides: TGTGCCAGCAGCCAAGTCTACGGAAGGGTAACCGGGGAGCTGTTTTTT. Residues: CASSQVYGRVTGELFF.

This clonotype was detected only a few times. The chain couples TRBV7-8 to TRBJ1-1, with D possibly being TRBD1 (6 bases). The CDR3 length is 20 residues. V gave up 2 bases and J gave up 0 bases, with 25 bases separating them. The germline CDR1 and CDR2 sequences are SGHVS and FQNEAQ. The CDR3 DNA reads as TGTGCCAGCAGCTTACCCCCCTGGGTGAACGGACAGCTCCTGAACACTGAAGCTTTCTTT. Its protein is CASSLPPWVNGQLLNTEAFF.

The table lists this clonotype with a few counts. The rearrangement joins TRBV7-9 to TRBJ1-1, with TRBD1 matching over 9 bases. Germline V lookup: CDR1 SEHNR, CDR2 FQNEAQ (reference sequence). The length of the CDR3 is 15 residues. The V and J ends lost 5 bases and 0 bases, in that order; junction bases with no gene match: 4. The CDR3: CASSIRTGVNTEAFF. CDR3 bases: TGTGCCAGCAGCATCCGGACAGGGGTGAACACTGAAGCTTTCTTT.

This clonotype was recorded at least ten times. The chain combines TRBV6-6 with TRBJ2-3, with 8 bases aligning to TRBD2. CDR1 MNHNY and CDR2 SVGAGI come from the germline V gene (reference sequence). V was pared by 0 bases and J by 2 bases, with 7 bases of the junction left unmatched. This CDR3 spans 17 amino acids. CDR3 sequence (DNA): TGTGCCAGCAGTTACTCGCCTAGCGGGTTCCTCACAGATACGCAGTATTTT. Amino acid sequence: CASSYSPSGFLTDTQYF.